This T cell receptor (beta chain) was captured by sequencing in a study of graft-versus-host responses after intestinal transplantation. Study as a whole: Those transplanted obtained multivisceral, liver-intestinal, or isolated intestinal grafts. Recipients were all induced with anti-thymocyte globulin, then given tacrolimus and steroids for about 3 years. General study results and limits: Maximum circulating GvH clone levels tracked with early post-transplant HvG decreases. Investigators detected GvH clones in recipient marrow, with some emerging earlier in ileum or blood.

Germline CDR1 and CDR2: MDHEN and SYDVKM. Trimming cost V 7 bases and J 3 bases, with 13 bases left between them. CDR3 length: 14 amino acids. Notes on this clone: Its antigen is still unknown.

The repertoire was sequenced with immunoSEQ multiplex PCR; TCRdb's copy has only in-frame clones and lacks some. The data contain under 40,000 clones, around 94% of them singletons. Source: PBMCs, taken 16 days after intestinal transplant. The chain uses TRBV28 and TRBJ1-5; no clear D. The sequence came from a human patient who received an intestinal transplant, so some T cells may come from the graft donor. The CDR3 DNA follows: TGTGCCAGCATCCCACTTAGTCCCAATCAGCCCCAGCATTTT. This translates into CASIPLSPNQPQHF.